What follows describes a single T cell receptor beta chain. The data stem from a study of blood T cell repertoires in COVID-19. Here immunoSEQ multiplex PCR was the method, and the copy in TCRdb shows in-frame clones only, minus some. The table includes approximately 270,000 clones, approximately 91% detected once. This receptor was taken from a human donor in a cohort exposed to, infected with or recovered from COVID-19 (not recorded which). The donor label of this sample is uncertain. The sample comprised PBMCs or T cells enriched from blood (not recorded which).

CDR3 sequence reads: CASSSNRGGTLREAFF. The CDR3 DNA follows: TGTGCCAGCAGCTCCAACAGGGGCGGTACACTAAGGGAAGCTTTCTTT. This chain joins TRBV7-9 and TRBJ1-1; 7 positions match TRBD1. The CDR3 is 16 amino acids. V lost 4 bases, J lost 8 bases, and 16 bases stayed unmatched. Germline V gene lookup returns CDR1 SEHNR and CDR2 FQNEAQ (reference sequence).